This is a list of T cell receptor beta chains from one sample in a study of shared T cell receptors in the human thymus. This table comes from immunoSEQ multiplex PCR, and its TCRdb copy is limited to in-frame clones, with some not included. The sample records about 380,000 clones, over 90% being singletons. The specimen sequenced was thymocytes. Every receptor here comes from a human donor. The CDR3 runs from the conserved cysteine through the conserved F or W. A D gene is named only where the DNA matches it firmly.

d_gene: NA; v_gene: TRBV11-2; j_gene: TRBJ2-2; CDR3nt: TGTGCCAGCAGCCCAGGGTGGGGGCCCGGGGAGCTGTTTTTT; CDR3aa: CASSPGWGPGELFF
d_gene: NA; v_gene: TRBV29-1; j_gene: TRBJ2-1; CDR3nt: TGCAGCGTCCATAACAGGTCTCGTTACAATGAGCAGTTCTTC; CDR3aa: CSVHNRSRYNEQFF
d_gene: NA; v_gene: TRBV21-1; j_gene: TRBJ2-1; CDR3nt: TGTGCCAGCAGCAAAAGGGACAGGGATAGAGGTGAGCAGTTCTTC; CDR3aa: CASSKRDRDRGEQFF
d_gene: TRBD1; v_gene: TRBV6-1; j_gene: TRBJ2-3; CDR3nt: TGTGCCAGCAGTGATGGGACAGGTCTTGAAGTGGCAGATACGCAGTATTTT; CDR3aa: CASSDGTGLEVADTQYF
d_gene: TRBD2; v_gene: TRBV5-1; j_gene: TRBJ2-1; CDR3nt: TGCGCCAGCAGCCGTACCGGGAGGGCCGCTGAGCAGTTCTTC; CDR3aa: CASSRTGRAAEQFF
d_gene: TRBD2; v_gene: TRBV2; j_gene: TRBJ2-1; CDR3nt: TGTGCCAGGGGGGACTTCTCGACTAGCGGGGCACTGCGGAATGAGCAGTTCTTC; CDR3aa: CARGDFSTSGALRNEQFF
d_gene: NA; v_gene: TRBV10-3; j_gene: TRBJ1-2; CDR3nt: TGTGCCATCAGTGAGAGGCGGTCCACAGCCTATGGCTACACCTTC; CDR3aa: CAISERRSTAYGYTF
d_gene: NA; v_gene: TRBV11-3; j_gene: TRBJ2-7; CDR3nt: TGTGCCAGCAGCTTAGGGAGCCCCGGCACGACCTACGAGCAGTACTTC; CDR3aa: CASSLGSPGTTYEQYF
d_gene: TRBD1; v_gene: TRBV19; j_gene: TRBJ2-3; CDR3nt: TGTGCCAGTAGTACCCACAGGGGTAGCACCACGCAGTATTTT; CDR3aa: CASSTHRGSTTQYF
d_gene: NA; v_gene: TRBV30; j_gene: TRBJ1-1; CDR3nt: TGTGCCTGGAGCGCAATGGAGGGGACAAAAGCTTTCTTT; CDR3aa: CAWSAMEGTKAFF
d_gene: NA; v_gene: TRBV11-3; j_gene: TRBJ2-1; CDR3nt: TGTGCCAGCAGCCCCAAGACTACCTACAATGAGCAGTTCTTC; CDR3aa: CASSPKTTYNEQFF
d_gene: NA; v_gene: TRBV19; j_gene: TRBJ2-4; CDR3nt: TGTGCCAGTAGTCCCCTACAGGGTGTCTTGGTGAAAAACATTCAGTACTTC; CDR3aa: CASSPLQGVLVKNIQYF
d_gene: NA; v_gene: TRBV30; j_gene: TRBJ1-2; CDR3nt: TGTGCCTGGAGTGTAACCCCGGGCACCTCGAACTATGGCTACACCTTC; CDR3aa: CAWSVTPGTSNYGYTF
d_gene: TRBD1; v_gene: TRBV28; j_gene: TRBJ1-1; CDR3nt: TGTGCCAGCAGTTTAGTGTGGACAGGGCCAAGGCGGGACACTGAAGCTTTCTTT; CDR3aa: CASSLVWTGPRRDTEAFF